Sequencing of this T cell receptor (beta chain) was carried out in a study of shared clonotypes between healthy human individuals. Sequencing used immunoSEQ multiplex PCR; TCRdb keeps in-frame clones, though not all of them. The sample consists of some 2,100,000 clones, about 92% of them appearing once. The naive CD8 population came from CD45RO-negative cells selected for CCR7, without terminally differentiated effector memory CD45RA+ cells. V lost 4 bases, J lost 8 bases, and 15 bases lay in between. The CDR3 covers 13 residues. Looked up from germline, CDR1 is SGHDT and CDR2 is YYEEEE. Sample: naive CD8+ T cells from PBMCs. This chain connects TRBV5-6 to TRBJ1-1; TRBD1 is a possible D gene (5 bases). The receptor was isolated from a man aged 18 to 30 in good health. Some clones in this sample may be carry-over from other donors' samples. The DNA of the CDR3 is TGTGCCAGCAGCACCGACAGTTGGGGGGAAGCTTTCTTT. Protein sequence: CASSTDSWGEAFF. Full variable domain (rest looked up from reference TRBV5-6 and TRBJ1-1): DAGVTQSPTHLIKTRGQQVTLRCSPKSGHDTVSWYQQALGQGPQFIFQYYEEEERQRGNFPDRFSGHQFPNYSSELNVNALLLGDSALYLCASSTDSWGEAFFGQGTRLTVV.